The rows below give T cell receptor beta chains drawn from one sample of a study of blood T cell repertoires in COVID-19. Some clones are missing from TCRdb's copy, which holds only in-frame ones; the method was immunoSEQ multiplex PCR. Seen here are some 170,000 clones, less than 90% observed once, and the top ten hold roughly 1.2%. Sequencing input: PBMCs or T cells enriched from blood (not recorded which). Every receptor here comes from a human donor with acute COVID-19. The donor label of this sample is uncertain. Both conserved end residues are part of each CDR3. D genes are given only for firm matches. Size is omitted from some rows. Given values are once, few, many or a class for expanded clones.

D: .
V: TRBV7-6
J: TRBJ1-6
size: .
DNA: TGTGCCAGCAGCTTATTCGCATCGACAGCGCAGAATTCACCCCTCCACTTT
CDR3: CASSLFASTAQNSPLHF

D: .
V: TRBV5-1
J: TRBJ2-7
size: .
DNA: TGCGCCAGCAGCTTGGGGCAGGGGATCTACGAGCAGTACTTC
CDR3: CASSLGQGIYEQYF

D: .
V: TRBV6-4
J: TRBJ2-3
size: .
DNA: TGTGCCAGCAGTGACAGTCCAGCGGGTCAAGATACGCAGTATTTT
CDR3: CASSDSPAGQDTQYF

D: .
V: TRBV2
J: TRBJ1-1
size: .
DNA: TGTGCCAGCAGTGGCTGGGGCTCTGTTGAAGCTTTCTTT
CDR3: CASSGWGSVEAFF

D: TRBD2
V: TRBV6-5
J: TRBJ2-7
size: .
DNA: TGTGCCAGCAGCCGAGAGCGGGGGAGCTCCTACGAGCAGTACTTC
CDR3: CASSRERGSSYEQYF

D: TRBD2
V: TRBV18
J: TRBJ2-1
size: .
DNA: TGTGCCAGCTCACCACCGGAGAGGGCGGGGGTCGGCAATGAGCAGTTCTTC
CDR3: CASSPPERAGVGNEQFF

D: .
V: TRBV19
J: TRBJ1-1
size: .
DNA: TGTGCCAGTAGTATCTCGGGGGACACTGAAGCTTTCTTT
CDR3: CASSISGDTEAFF

D: .
V: TRBV2
J: TRBJ2-7
size: .
DNA: TGTGCCACCAACGCTGAGGGGACTTCCTACGAGCAGTACTTC
CDR3: CATNAEGTSYEQYF

D: TRBD1
V: TRBV19
J: TRBJ2-5
size: .
DNA: TGTGCCAGTAGGCTACAGGGGGGTGACGAGACCCAGTACTTC
CDR3: CASRLQGGDETQYF

D: .
V: TRBV7-2
J: TRBJ2-3
size: .
DNA: TGTGCCAGCAGCTTAGGGGGCGGGGGCACAGATACGCAGTATTTT
CDR3: CASSLGGGGTDTQYF

D: .
V: TRBV27
J: TRBJ1-2
size: .
DNA: TGTGCCAGCAGCGGGGAAGGGAACTATGGCTACACCTTC
CDR3: CASSGEGNYGYTF

D: .
V: TRBV4-1
J: TRBJ2-3
size: .
DNA: TGCGCCAGCAGCCGAATTGGGGGGGCGGATACGCAGTATTTT
CDR3: CASSRIGGADTQYF

D: TRBD2
V: TRBV6-2/TRBV6-3
J: TRBJ2-1
size: few
DNA: TGTGCCAGCAGTTCCCGCGGGGGGCGCGGGGGCTCCTACAATGAGCAGTTCTTC
CDR3: CASSSRGGRGGSYNEQFF

D: .
V: TRBV5-1
J: TRBJ2-7
size: .
DNA: TGCGCCAGCGCATCGGCTCCGGGCTCCTACGAGCAGTACTTC
CDR3: CASASAPGSYEQYF

D: .
V: TRBV11-2
J: TRBJ2-7
size: .
DNA: TGTGCCAGCAGCAACCGAGCTGCTTACGAGCAGTACTTC
CDR3: CASSNRAAYEQYF

D: .
V: TRBV7-2
J: TRBJ2-1
size: few
DNA: TGTGCCAGCAGCTCCAATAGGCGGCTCCTTTTCTTC
CDR3: CASSSNRRLLFF

D: .
V: TRBV6-5
J: TRBJ1-2
size: .
DNA: TGTGCCAGCACCCTAGACGGAAACTATGGCTACACCTTC
CDR3: CASTLDGNYGYTF

D: .
V: TRBV14
J: TRBJ1-5
size: .
DNA: TGTGCCAGCAGCCAAGAAGCGGGGGGGAGCAATCAGCCCCAGCATTTT
CDR3: CASSQEAGGSNQPQHF

D: TRBD2
V: TRBV4-2
J: TRBJ2-5
size: .
DNA: TGTGCCAGCAGCCAAGCGATCGGGGGGGCCCAGGAGACCCAGTACTTC
CDR3: CASSQAIGGAQETQYF

D: .
V: TRBV11-3
J: TRBJ2-7
size: .
DNA: TGTGCCAGCAGCTCGGAGGGATCCTACGAGCAGTACTTC
CDR3: CASSSEGSYEQYF

D: TRBD2
V: TRBV4-1
J: TRBJ2-5
size: .
DNA: TGCGCCAGCAGCCAAGAAAGGACTAGCGGGCCGAAAGAGACCCAGTACTTC
CDR3: CASSQERTSGPKETQYF

D: .
V: TRBV6-5
J: TRBJ1-2
size: .
DNA: TGTGCCAGCAGTTCCTACTCGACAGACTTTAACTATGGCTACACCTTC
CDR3: CASSSYSTDFNYGYTF

D: TRBD1
V: TRBV19
J: TRBJ1-2
size: few
DNA: TGTGCCAGTAGCATGGACAGGGCAGGGGGCTACACCTTC
CDR3: CASSMDRAGGYTF

D: .
V: TRBV7-2
J: TRBJ2-3
size: once
DNA: TGTGCCAGCAGCTTAGGCCAGATTACAGATACGCAGTATTTT
CDR3: CASSLGQITDTQYF

D: TRBD1
V: TRBV10-3
J: TRBJ1-3
size: .
DNA: TGTGCCATCAGAGAGACAGGGAGCGGAAACACCATATATTTT
CDR3: CAIRETGSGNTIYF

D: .
V: TRBV4-3
J: TRBJ1-2
size: .
DNA: TGCGCCAGCAGCCAAGTCCGGGGGAACTATGGCTACACCTTC
CDR3: CASSQVRGNYGYTF

D: .
V: TRBV4-3
J: TRBJ1-1
size: .
DNA: TGCGCCAGCAGCCAAGATGGGCGTGGCACTGAAGCTTTCTTT
CDR3: CASSQDGRGTEAFF

D: .
V: TRBV19
J: TRBJ1-5
size: .
DNA: TGTGCCAGTCAGACAGGTTTGAGCAATCAGCCCCAGCATTTT
CDR3: CASQTGLSNQPQHF

D: .
V: TRBV7-3
J: TRBJ2-7
size: once
DNA: TGTGCCAGCAGTCGGGACTTCGCGGGAGAGCAGTACTTC
CDR3: CASSRDFAGEQYF

D: .
V: TRBV13
J: TRBJ1-2
size: .
DNA: TGTGCCAGCAGCTTAAGGCAGGGCCCTGGCTACACCTTC
CDR3: CASSLRQGPGYTF

D: TRBD2
V: TRBV7-2
J: TRBJ2-1
size: .
DNA: TGTGCCAGCAGCTTAAGGGTACTAGCGAGTGAGCAGTTCTTC
CDR3: CASSLRVLASEQFF

D: TRBD1
V: TRBV6-1
J: TRBJ2-1
size: .
DNA: TGTGCCAGCAGTGAAGGGACAGGGGAAACCTACAATGAGCAGTTCTTC
CDR3: CASSEGTGETYNEQFF

D: .
V: TRBV15
J: TRBJ1-4
size: .
DNA: TGTGCCACCAGCAGAGGAACAGATGAAAAACTGTTTTTT
CDR3: CATSRGTDEKLFF

D: .
V: TRBV6-1
J: TRBJ2-1
size: .
DNA: TGTGCCAGCAGTGAACTGGCAGGGGACAATGAGCAGTTCTTC
CDR3: CASSELAGDNEQFF

D: .
V: TRBV6-1
J: TRBJ2-7
size: .
DNA: TGTGCCAGCAGTGAAGGAGTCTACGAGCAGTACTTC
CDR3: CASSEGVYEQYF

D: TRBD2
V: TRBV7-7
J: TRBJ2-5
size: .
DNA: TGTGCCAGCAGCCCTTCCCCGGGACTAGCACTGGAGACCCAGTACTTC
CDR3: CASSPSPGLALETQYF

D: TRBD1
V: TRBV6-4
J: TRBJ2-3
size: .
DNA: TGTGCCAGCAGCGAATCACAGGGGGATACGCAGTATTTT
CDR3: CASSESQGDTQYF

D: .
V: TRBV19
J: TRBJ1-2
size: .
DNA: TGTGCCAGTAATATTCCGAGGGAAGGTTCCGGGGGTTATGGCTACACCTTC
CDR3: CASNIPREGSGGYGYTF

D: TRBD1
V: TRBV6-2/TRBV6-3
J: TRBJ1-1
size: .
DNA: TGTGCCAGCAGTCACCCGGGACAGGGCACTGAAGCTTTCTTT
CDR3: CASSHPGQGTEAFF

D: TRBD1
V: TRBV10-3
J: TRBJ2-3
size: .
DNA: TGTGCCTCCGGGGGATCGGGACAGGGTGTAGATACGCAGTATTTT
CDR3: CASGGSGQGVDTQYF

D: .
V: TRBV12-3/TRBV12-4
J: TRBJ1-1
size: .
DNA: TGTGCCAGCAGGTTAAGGGAGAAGGCTTTCTTT
CDR3: CASRLREKAFF

D: TRBD1
V: TRBV5-4
J: TRBJ1-2
size: once
DNA: TGTGCCAGCAGCTTGGGGGACAGATATGGCTACACCTTC
CDR3: CASSLGDRYGYTF

D: TRBD1
V: TRBV4-1
J: TRBJ1-4
size: .
DNA: TGCGCCAGCAGCCAAGACCCGGGACAGGGCGTGAGAGGTGAAAAACTGTTTTTT
CDR3: CASSQDPGQGVRGEKLFF

D: .
V: TRBV5-4
J: TRBJ1-6
size: .
DNA: TGTGCCAGCAGCTTGCAGAATAATTCACCCCTCCACTTT
CDR3: CASSLQNNSPLHF